The T cell receptor beta chain under discussion was sequenced for a study of shared clonotypes between healthy human individuals. Study results and limitations: Sharing across four donors was highest in naive CD4 (roughly 5%) and lowest in memory CD8 (roughly 0.4%). Few donors limited the genetic and exposure-history diversity represented. Non-shared clonotypes displayed generation probabilities falling below those of clonotypes present in all four donors.

Of note for this clone: The antigen is undetermined.

CDR1 MNHEY and CDR2 SVGAGI come from the germline V gene. This CDR3 has 15 amino acids. The V segment lost 3 bases and the J segment 5 bases; nucleotides outside the gene matches: 3. The data were produced by immunoSEQ multiplex PCR, yet TCRdb's version contains in-frame clones alone and is incomplete. The repertoire holds about 79,000 clones, under 65% seen once, with approximately 56% in the top ten. The sequenced sample was memory CD8+ T cells sorted from blood. Subset meaning: CD45RO+ cells pooled with CCR7-negative TemRA cells. The sequence was obtained from a man younger than 45 in good health. The genes are TRBV6-5 and TRBJ2-2; 10 nucleotides line up with TRBD2. CDR3 amino acids: CASSYTSGMTGELFF. The CDR3, as DNA: TGTGCCAGCAGTTATACTAGCGGGATGACCGGGGAGCTGTTTTTT.